Below, 15 T cell receptor beta chains from the same sample are listed, as sequenced in a study of human T cells and chemical hapten exposure (dated by TCRdb to the early 2020s). Taken with the paper, the label for time point translates to: patch test 1, 2 weeks after DPC sensitization. The treatment or condition label here, explained by the study, means: therapeutic diphenylcyclopropenone sensitization with weekly scalp DPC. Libraries were built with RACE. Reads for this sample came from a NextSeq 500. In-frame beta chains were kept once TCRdb had trimmed the public reads at Q25 with fastp and called clones with MiXCR. Duplicate CDR3 protein sequences are folded into a single record with the most common DNA and genes. This sample holds 340,000 or so distinct CDR3 sequences; roughly 6.9% were observed only once. 8.4% of the sample is in the top ten clones. The starting material was whole blood, obtained in connection with sensitization to the hapten diphenylcyclopropenone (DPC). These receptors were obtained from a young woman with alopecia areata. Some clones in this sample may be carry-over from other donors' samples.

In this sample, this clonotype turned up a few times. The chain is built from TRBV5-1 and TRBJ2-3; TRBD2 matches 9 bases. There are 17 residues in the CDR3. CDR1 is SGHRS and CDR2 is YFSETQ in the germline V gene. The J segment lost 2 bases and the V segment lost 2 bases, leaving 9 bases of the junction unmatched. The CDR3 sequence: CASSFTSGPPFTDTQYF. CDR3 nucleotide sequence: TGCGCCAGCAGCTTTACTAGCGGGCCCCCCTTCACAGATACGCAGTATTTT.

This chain uses TRBV28 with TRBJ1-5; D possibly corresponds to TRBD1 (5 bases). V lost 1 base and J lost 6, with 10 bases in between. This CDR3 spans 14 amino acids. CDR1 and CDR2 (germline): MDHEN, SYDVKM. CDR3 sequence: CASSLSGMGQPQHF. For the CDR3, the DNA is TGTGCCAGCAGTTTATCAGGGATGGGTCAGCCCCAGCATTTT.

This clonotype was picked up many times. The chain has TRBV7-2 and TRBJ2-3, with no clear D. CDR3 length: 14 amino acids. Germline V lookup: CDR1 SGHTA, CDR2 FQGNSA. V gave up 2 bases and J gave up 4 bases, with 10 bases separating them. The CDR3 reads CASSLRSVADTQYF. The CDR3 DNA is TGTGCCAGCAGCTTACGGAGCGTGGCAGATACGCAGTATTTT.

This clonotype was observed at least ten times. The chain couples TRBV3-1 to TRBJ2-7; D may match TRBD1 or TRBD2 (5 bases each). The CDR3 spans 14 residues. Germline V gene sequence: CDR1 LGHDT, CDR2 YNNKEL (reference sequence). V was cut by 1 base and J by 5 bases, with 12 bases left in between. The CDR3 region has the DNA TGTGCCAGCAGCCAAGTTCGAGGGGTTCACGAGCAGTACTTC. It yields the protein CASSQVRGVHEQYF.

This clonotype was counted between two and nine times. CDR3 loop: CASSYRELHGRTEAFF. The CDR3 DNA reads as TGTGCCAGCAGTTACCGCGAATTACACGGGCGCACTGAAGCTTTCTTT. This chain links TRBV6-2 or TRBV6-3 with TRBJ1-1; D ambiguous. Trimming removed 2 bases at V and 4 bases at J, with 17 bases between. This CDR3 has 16 amino acids. From germline, CDR1 is MNHEY and CDR2 SVGEGT.

The chain recombines TRBV9 with TRBJ1-5; D gene uncertain. This CDR3 spans 15 amino acids. Per the germline V gene, CDR1 is SGDLS and CDR2 is YYNGEE. V lost 0 bases, J lost 7 bases, and 14 bases lay in between. This chain's CDR3 is CASSVGAGSWQPQHF. CDR3 nucleotide sequence: TGTGCCAGCAGCGTAGGGGCCGGCTCGTGGCAGCCCCAGCATTTT.

This sequence joins TRBV4-3 and TRBJ2-6; D unclear. Germline V lookup: CDR1 LGHNA, CDR2 YSLEER. The CDR3 has 15 residues. The V gene lost 4 bases and the J gene lost 3 bases, with 10 bases spanning the gap. The CDR3 DNA follows: TGCGCCAGCAGCCCTGCAGGAGTTGGGGCCAACGTCCTGACTTTC. Translated, it gives CASSPAGVGANVLTF.

At least ten counts were recorded for this clonotype. The rearrangement links TRBV6-5 to TRBJ1-1, with 7 bases identical to TRBD1. J was trimmed by 3 bases and V by 0 bases; bases with no gene match: 1. The CDR3 has 14 residues. Germline V gene lookup returns CDR1 MNHEY and CDR2 SVGAGI. Written as DNA, the CDR3 is TGTGCCAGCAGTTACTCGACAGGGTACACTGAAGCTTTCTTT. Amino acids: CASSYSTGYTEAFF.

The rearrangement uses TRBV5-6 and TRBJ1-1, with 7 positions matching TRBD1. Germline CDR1 and CDR2: SGHDT and YYEEEE. The CDR3 sequence is 15 residues long. The V gene end was trimmed by 4 bases and the J gene end by 0 bases; junction bases not matched to a gene: 6. CDR3 in DNA: TGTGCCAGCAGCCGCATGGGACAGCTGAACACTGAAGCTTTCTTT. Translated, it gives CASSRMGQLNTEAFF.

This clonotype was found a few times. An end of the junction differs from the germline gene, which may be a read error. The V and J genes are TRBV5-1 and TRBJ2-7; D is unresolved. The CDR3 length is 13 residues. Germline CDR1 is SGHRS and CDR2 is YFSETQ. CDR3 nucleotide sequence: TGCGCCAGCAGATTGGACGGATCATACGAGCAGTACTTC. It encodes CASRLDGSYEQYF.

This clonotype was picked up many times. The genes are TRBV25-1 and TRBJ2-7; 8 nucleotides agree with TRBD1. CDR1 is MGHDK and CDR2 is SYGVNS in the germline V gene. This CDR3 spans 15 amino acids. With V trimmed by 5 bases and J by 1 base, 7 bases remained unmatched. Here the CDR3 reads CASSPSNRGSYEQYF. DNA for the CDR3: TGTGCCAGCAGTCCGTCGAACAGGGGGTCCTACGAGCAGTACTTC.

The V call is TRBV5-8, the J call TRBJ1-5; D unresolved. V gave up 5 bases and J gave up 5 bases, with 14 bases separating them. Germline CDR1 reads SGHTS; CDR2 reads YDEGEE. This CDR3 has 14 residues. CDR3 nucleotide sequence: TGTGCCAGCAGTCATGACATGGTTCATCAGCCCCAGCATTTT. Its translation: CASSHDMVHQPQHF.

There are many counts of this clonotype. This rearrangement joins TRBV29-1 to TRBJ2-1; 7 bases agree with TRBD1. Trimming removed 6 bases from V and 4 bases from J; junction bases left unmatched: 9. CDR1 and CDR2 from the germline V gene are SQVTM and ANQGSEA. The CDR3 contains 14 residues. CDR3 region: CSVHPGQTYNEQFF. CDR3 DNA: TGCAGCGTGCACCCGGGACAGACTTACAATGAGCAGTTCTTC.

This clonotype occurred many times. The chain is built from TRBV3-1 and TRBJ2-7; tentative D call: TRBD2 (7 bases). The V gene lost 0 bases and the J gene lost 3 bases, with 18 bases spanning the gap. This CDR3 contains 17 residues. Germline CDR1 reads LGHDT; CDR2 reads YNNKEL (reference sequence). The CDR3 DNA follows: TGTGCCAGCAGCCAAGATGGCGGGGGCAGCCCCAACTACGAGCAGTACTTC. Translating gives CASSQDGGGSPNYEQYF.

This clonotype was counted many times. The chain combines TRBV6-4 with TRBJ2-3; 12 nucleotides match TRBD2. The germline V gene encodes CDR1 MRHNA and CDR2 SNTAGT. V was clipped by 6 bases and J by 5 bases; unmatched bases: 6. CDR3 length: 15 amino acids. The CDR3 region is CASSETSGGGDTQYF. Here the CDR3 DNA reads TGTGCCAGCAGCGAGACTAGCGGGGGAGGAGATACGCAGTATTTT.